The present entry profiles one T cell receptor (beta chain) with its context. Its antigen remains unknown. The source of the sample is a study of cytomegalovirus exposure and HLA in healthy donors. Overall study results and limits: Researchers reported that a few CMV-associated chains were confirmed in vitro as CMV antigen-specific.

This CDR3 comprises 14 residues. With 0 bases removed from V and 8 bases from J, the gap between germline ends came to 14 bases. Germline CDR1 is SGHNT and CDR2 is YYREEE (reference sequence). The study sampled nominally healthy donors, though unrecorded immune exposures were likely. The PCR employed 60 Vbeta primers together with 13 Jbeta primers. Repertoires were generated with immunoSEQ multiplex PCR, while TCRdb's copy carries only in-frame clones and drops some. The data show more than 150,000 clones, 80% seen once. Material: PBMCs. V gene TRBV5-4 combines with J gene TRBJ1-2, with a weak D call TRBD1 (5 bases). The TCR originated in a boy under 18 in good health and CMV-seronegative. The CDR3 sequence: CASSLEGRATGYTF. The CDR3 bases are TGTGCCAGCAGCTTGGAGGGGAGGGCTACGGGCTACACCTTC. Together with reference TRBV5-4 and TRBJ1-2, the CDR3 gives the full variable domain: ETGVTQSPTHLIKTRGQQVTLRCSSQSGHNTVSWYQQALGQGPQFIFQYYREEENGRGNFPPRFSGLQFPNYSSELNVNALELDDSALYLCASSLEGRATGYTFGSGTRLTVV.